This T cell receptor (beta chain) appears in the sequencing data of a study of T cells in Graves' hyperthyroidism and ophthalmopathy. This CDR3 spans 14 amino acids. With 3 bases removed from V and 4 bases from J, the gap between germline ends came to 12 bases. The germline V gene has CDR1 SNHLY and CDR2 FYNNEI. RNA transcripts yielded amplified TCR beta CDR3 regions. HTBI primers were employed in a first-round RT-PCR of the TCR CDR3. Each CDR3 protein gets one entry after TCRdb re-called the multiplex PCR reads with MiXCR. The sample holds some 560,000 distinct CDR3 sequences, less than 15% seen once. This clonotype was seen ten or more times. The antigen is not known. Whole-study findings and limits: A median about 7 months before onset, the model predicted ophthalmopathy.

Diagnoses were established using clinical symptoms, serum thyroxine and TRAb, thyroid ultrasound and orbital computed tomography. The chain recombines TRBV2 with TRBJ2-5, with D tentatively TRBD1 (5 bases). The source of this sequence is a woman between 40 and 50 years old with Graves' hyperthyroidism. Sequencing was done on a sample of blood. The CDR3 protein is CASSEGPPPETQYF. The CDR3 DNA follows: TGTGCCAGCAGTGAGGGGCCGCCCCCAGAGACCCAGTACTTC.